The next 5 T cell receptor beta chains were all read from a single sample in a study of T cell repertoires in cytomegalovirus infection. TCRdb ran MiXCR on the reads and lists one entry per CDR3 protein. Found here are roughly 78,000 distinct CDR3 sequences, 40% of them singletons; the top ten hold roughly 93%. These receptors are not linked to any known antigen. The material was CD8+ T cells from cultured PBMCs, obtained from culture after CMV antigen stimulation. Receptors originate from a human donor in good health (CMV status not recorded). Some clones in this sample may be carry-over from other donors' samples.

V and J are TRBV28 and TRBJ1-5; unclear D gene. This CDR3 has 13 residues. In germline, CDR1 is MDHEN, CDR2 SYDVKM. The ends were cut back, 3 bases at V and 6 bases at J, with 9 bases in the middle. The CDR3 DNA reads TGTGCCAGCAGTTTTTCGGGAGTTCAGCCCCAGCATTTT. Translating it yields CASSFSGVQPQHF.

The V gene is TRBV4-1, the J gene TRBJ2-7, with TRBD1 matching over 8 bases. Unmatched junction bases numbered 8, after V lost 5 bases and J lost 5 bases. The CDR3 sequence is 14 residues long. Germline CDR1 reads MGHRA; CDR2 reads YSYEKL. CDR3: CASSSRTGTHEQYF. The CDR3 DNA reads TGCGCCAGCAGCTCCAGGACAGGGACGCACGAGCAGTACTTC.

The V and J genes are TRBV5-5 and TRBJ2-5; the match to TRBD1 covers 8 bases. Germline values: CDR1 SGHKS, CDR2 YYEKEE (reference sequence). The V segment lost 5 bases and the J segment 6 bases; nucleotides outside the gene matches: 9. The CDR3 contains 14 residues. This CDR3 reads CASSLVQGAQTQYF. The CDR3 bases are TGTGCCAGCAGTCTGGTCCAGGGGGCGCAGACCCAGTACTTC.

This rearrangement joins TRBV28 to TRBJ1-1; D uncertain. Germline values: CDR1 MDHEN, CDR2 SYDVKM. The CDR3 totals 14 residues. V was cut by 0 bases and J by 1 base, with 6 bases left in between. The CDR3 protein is CASSLWAANTEAFF. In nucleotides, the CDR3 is TGTGCCAGCAGTTTATGGGCCGCGAACACTGAAGCTTTCTTT. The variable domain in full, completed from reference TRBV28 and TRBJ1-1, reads DVKVTQSSRYLVKRTGEKVFLECVQDMDHENMFWYRQDPGLGLRLIYFSYDVKMKEKGDIPEGYSVSREKKERFSLILESASTNQTSMYLCASSLWAANTEAFFGQGTRLTVV.

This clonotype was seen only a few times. CDR3 coding DNA: TGTGCCAGCACCACGGACATCCGGGAAAACACCGGGGAGCTGTTTTTT. Amino acids: CASTTDIRENTGELFF. The chain combines TRBV7-9 with TRBJ2-2; D possibly uses TRBD1 or TRBD2 (5 bases each). Germline lookup yields CDR1 SEHNR and CDR2 FQNEAQ (reference sequence). V lost 7 bases, J lost 2 bases, and 17 bases lay in between. CDR3 size: 16 residues.